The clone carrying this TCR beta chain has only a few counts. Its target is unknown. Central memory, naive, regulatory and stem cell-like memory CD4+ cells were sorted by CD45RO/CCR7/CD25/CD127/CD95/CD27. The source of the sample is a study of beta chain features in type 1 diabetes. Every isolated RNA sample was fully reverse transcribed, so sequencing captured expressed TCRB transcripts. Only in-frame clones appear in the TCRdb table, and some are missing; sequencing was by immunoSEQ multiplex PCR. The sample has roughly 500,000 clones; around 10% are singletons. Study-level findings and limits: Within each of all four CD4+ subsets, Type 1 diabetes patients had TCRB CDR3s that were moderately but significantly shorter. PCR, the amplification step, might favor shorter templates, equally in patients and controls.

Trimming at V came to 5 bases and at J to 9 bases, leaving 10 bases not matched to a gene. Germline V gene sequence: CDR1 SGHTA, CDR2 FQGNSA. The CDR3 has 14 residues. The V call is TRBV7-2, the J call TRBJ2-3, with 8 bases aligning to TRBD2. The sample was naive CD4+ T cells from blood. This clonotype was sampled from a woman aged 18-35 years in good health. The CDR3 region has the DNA TGTGCCAGCAGCGGTAGCGGGGTAGGAGGGACGCAGTATTTT. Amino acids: CASSGSGVGGTQYF.